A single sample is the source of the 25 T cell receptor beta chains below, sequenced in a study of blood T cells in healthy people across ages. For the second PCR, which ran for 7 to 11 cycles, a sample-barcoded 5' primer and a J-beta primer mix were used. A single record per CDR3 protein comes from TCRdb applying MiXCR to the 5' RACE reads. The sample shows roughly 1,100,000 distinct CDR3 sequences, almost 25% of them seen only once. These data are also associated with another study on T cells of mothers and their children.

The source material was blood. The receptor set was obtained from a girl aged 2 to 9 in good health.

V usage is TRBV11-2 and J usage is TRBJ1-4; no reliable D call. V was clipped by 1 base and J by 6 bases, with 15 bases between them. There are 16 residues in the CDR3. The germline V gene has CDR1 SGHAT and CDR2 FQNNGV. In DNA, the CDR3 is TGTGCCAGCAGCTTAGTTGAGCAGACTGCGGATGAAAAACTGTTTTTT. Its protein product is CASSLVEQTADEKLFF. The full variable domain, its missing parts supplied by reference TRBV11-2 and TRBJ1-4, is EAGVAQSPRYKIIEKRQSVAFWCNPISGHATLYWYQQILGQGPKLLIQFQNNGVVDDSQLPKDRFSAERLKGVDSTLKIQPAKLEDSAVYLCASSLVEQTADEKLFFGSGTQLSVL.

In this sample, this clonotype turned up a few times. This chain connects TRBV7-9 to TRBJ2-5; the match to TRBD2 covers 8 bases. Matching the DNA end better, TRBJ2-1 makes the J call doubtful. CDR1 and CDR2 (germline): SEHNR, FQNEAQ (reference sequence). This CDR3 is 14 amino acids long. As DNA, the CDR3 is TGTGCCAGCAGCTTTACGGGACTAGTAAATGAGCAGTTCTTC. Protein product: CASSFTGLVNEQFF.

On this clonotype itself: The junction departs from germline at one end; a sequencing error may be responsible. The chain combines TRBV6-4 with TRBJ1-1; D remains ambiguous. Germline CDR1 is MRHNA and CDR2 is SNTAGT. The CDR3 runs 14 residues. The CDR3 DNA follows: TGTGCCAGCAGTGCCACGTACAGTAACACCGAAGCTTTCTTT. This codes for CASSATYSNTEAFF.

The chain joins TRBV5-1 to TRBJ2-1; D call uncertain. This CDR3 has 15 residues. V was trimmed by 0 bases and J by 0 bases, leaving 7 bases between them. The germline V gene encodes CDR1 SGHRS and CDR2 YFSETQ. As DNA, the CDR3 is TGCGCCAGCAGCTTGGTTGCGTTCTCCTACAATGAGCAGTTCTTC. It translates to CASSLVAFSYNEQFF.

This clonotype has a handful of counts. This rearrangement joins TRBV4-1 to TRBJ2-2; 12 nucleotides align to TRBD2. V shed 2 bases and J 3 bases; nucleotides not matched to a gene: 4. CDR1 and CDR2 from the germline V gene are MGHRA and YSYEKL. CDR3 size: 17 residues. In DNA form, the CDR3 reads TGCGCCAGCAGCCAACCCGGACTAGCGGGACACACCGGGGAGCTGTTTTTT. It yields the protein CASSQPGLAGHTGELFF.

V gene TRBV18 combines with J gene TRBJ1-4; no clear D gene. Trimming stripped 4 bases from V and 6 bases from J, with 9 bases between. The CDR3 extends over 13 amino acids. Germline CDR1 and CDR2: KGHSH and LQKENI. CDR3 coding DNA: TGTGCCAGCTCACGGTCAGTCGATGAAAAACTGTTTTTT. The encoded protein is CASSRSVDEKLFF.

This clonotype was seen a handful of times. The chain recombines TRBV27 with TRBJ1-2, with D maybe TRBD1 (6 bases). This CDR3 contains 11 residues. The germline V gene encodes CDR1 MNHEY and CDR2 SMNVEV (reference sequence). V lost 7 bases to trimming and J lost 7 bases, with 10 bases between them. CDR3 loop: CASNGGGGYTF. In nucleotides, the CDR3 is TGTGCCAGCAACGGAGGGGGTGGCTACACCTTC.

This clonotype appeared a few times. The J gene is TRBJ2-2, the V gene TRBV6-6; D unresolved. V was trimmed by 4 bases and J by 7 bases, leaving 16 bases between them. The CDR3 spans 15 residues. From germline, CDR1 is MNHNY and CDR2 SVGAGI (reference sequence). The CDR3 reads CASSFLRPYYGELFF. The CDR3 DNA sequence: TGTGCCAGCAGTTTTCTCCGTCCGTATTACGGGGAGCTGTTTTTT.

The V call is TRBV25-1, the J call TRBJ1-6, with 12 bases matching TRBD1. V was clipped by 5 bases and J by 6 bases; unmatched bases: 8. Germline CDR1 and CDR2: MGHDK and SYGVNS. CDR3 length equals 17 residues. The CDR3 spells CASSLPGTGGRNSPLHF. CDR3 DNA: TGTGCCAGCAGTCTTCCCGGGACAGGGGGCCGTAATTCACCCCTCCACTTT.

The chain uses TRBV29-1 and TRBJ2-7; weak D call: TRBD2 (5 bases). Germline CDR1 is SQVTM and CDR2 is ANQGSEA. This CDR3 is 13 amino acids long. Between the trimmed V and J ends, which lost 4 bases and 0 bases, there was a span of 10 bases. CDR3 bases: TGCAGCGTTGTTCGGGGAAACTCCTACGAGCAGTACTTC. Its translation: CSVVRGNSYEQYF.

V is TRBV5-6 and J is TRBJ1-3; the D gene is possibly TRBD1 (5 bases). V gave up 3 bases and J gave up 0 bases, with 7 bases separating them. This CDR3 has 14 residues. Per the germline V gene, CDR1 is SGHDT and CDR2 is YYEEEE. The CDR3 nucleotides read TGTGCCAGCAGCTCAGGGATCTCTGGAAACACCATATATTTT. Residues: CASSSGISGNTIYF.

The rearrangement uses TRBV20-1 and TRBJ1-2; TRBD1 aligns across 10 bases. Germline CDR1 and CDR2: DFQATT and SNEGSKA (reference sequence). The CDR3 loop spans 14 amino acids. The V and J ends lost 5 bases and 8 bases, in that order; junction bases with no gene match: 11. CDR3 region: CSAGGPGTGEGYTF. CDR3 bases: TGCAGTGCTGGGGGCCCCGGGACAGGGGAGGGCTACACCTTC.

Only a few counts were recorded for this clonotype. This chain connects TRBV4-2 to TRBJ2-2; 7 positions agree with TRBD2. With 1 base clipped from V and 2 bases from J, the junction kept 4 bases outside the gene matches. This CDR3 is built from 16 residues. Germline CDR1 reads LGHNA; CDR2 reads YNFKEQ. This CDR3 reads CASSQVGGINTGELFF. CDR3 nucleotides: TGTGCCAGCAGCCAAGTGGGGGGGATAAACACCGGGGAGCTGTTTTTT.

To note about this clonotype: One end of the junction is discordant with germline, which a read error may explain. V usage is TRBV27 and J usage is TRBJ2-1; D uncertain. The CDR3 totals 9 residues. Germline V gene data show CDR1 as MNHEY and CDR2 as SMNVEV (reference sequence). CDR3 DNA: TGTGCCAGCAGTTTATTCCAGCTCTTC. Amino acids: CASSLFQLF.

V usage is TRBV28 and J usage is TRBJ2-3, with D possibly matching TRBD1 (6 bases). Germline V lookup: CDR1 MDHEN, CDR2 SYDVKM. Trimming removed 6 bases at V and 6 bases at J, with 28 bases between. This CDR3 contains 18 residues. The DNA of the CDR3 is TGTGCCAGCAGCCCCACTAGGGGGAGACTACCAGTGACGGATACGCAGTATTTT. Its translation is CASSPTRGRLPVTDTQYF.

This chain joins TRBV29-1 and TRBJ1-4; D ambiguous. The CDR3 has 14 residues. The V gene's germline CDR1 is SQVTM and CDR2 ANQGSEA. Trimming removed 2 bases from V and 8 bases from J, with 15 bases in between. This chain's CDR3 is CSVELAQAEEKLFF. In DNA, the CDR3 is TGCAGCGTTGAATTGGCCCAGGCGGAGGAAAAACTGTTTTTT.

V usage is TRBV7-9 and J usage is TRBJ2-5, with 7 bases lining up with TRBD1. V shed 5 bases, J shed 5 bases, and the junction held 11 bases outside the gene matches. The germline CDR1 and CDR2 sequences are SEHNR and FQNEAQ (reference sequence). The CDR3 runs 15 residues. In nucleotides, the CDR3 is TGTGCCAGCAGCAAGACGACAGGGTTGGTTGAGACCCAGTACTTC. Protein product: CASSKTTGLVETQYF.

CDR3 sequence (DNA): TGTGCCAGCACGTTGACAGGGGGCGCTGAAGAAGGCTACACCTTC. Translated: CASTLTGGAEEGYTF. V gene TRBV2 combines with J gene TRBJ1-2; 10 bases align to TRBD1. CDR1 and CDR2 (germline): SNHLY, FYNNEI. The trim removed 7 bases at V and 8 bases at J, leaving 13 bases unmatched. The CDR3 length is 15 residues.

DNA of the CDR3: TGTGCCAGCAGTTTATTATTAGCGGGGGGAGTGGCAGATACGCAGCATTTT. Protein product: CASSLLLAGGVADTQHF. The V gene is TRBV28, the J gene TRBJ2-3, with D perhaps matching TRBD1 (5 bases). TRBJ1-5 explains the end of the DNA better; the J call may be wrong. This CDR3 has 17 amino acids. The V gene's germline CDR1 is MDHEN and CDR2 SYDVKM.

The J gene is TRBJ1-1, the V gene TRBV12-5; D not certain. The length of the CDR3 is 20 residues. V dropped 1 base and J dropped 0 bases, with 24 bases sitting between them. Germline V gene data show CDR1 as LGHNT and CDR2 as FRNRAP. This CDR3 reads CASGLGVKRTGETMNTEAFF. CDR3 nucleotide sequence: TGTGCTAGTGGTTTGGGCGTTAAACGGACTGGGGAAACCATGAACACTGAAGCTTTCTTT.

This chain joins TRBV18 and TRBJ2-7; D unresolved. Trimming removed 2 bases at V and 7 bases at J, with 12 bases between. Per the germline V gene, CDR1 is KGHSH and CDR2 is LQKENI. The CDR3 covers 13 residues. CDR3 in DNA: TGTGCCAGCTCACCATACATCCCATTTGAGCAGTACTTC. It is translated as CASSPYIPFEQYF.

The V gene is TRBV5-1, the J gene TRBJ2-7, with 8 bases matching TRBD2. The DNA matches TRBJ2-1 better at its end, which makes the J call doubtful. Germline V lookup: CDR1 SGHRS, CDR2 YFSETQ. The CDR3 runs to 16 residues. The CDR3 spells CASVHEPGLGANEQFF. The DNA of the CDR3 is TGCGCCAGCGTCCACGAACCGGGACTAGGGGCCAATGAGCAGTTCTTC.

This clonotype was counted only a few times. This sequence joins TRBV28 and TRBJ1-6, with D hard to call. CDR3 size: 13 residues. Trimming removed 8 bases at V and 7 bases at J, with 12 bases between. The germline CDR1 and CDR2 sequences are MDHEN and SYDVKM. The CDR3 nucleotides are TGTGCCAGCCTCCGGGCACAAAATTCACCCCTCCACTTT. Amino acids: CASLRAQNSPLHF.

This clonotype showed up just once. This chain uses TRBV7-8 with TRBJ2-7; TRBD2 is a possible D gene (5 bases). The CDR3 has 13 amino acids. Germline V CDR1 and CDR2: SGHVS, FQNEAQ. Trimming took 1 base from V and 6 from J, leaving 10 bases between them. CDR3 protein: CASSLEQEGEQYF. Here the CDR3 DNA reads TGTGCCAGCAGCTTAGAACAAGAGGGCGAGCAGTACTTC.

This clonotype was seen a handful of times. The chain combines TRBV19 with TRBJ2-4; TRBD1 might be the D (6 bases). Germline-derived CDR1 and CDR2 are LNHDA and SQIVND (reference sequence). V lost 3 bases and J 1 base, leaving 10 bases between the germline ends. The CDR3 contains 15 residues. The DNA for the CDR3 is TGTGCCAGTAGTATGATTCAGGGGGCCAAAAACATTCAGTACTTC. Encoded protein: CASSMIQGAKNIQYF.